The 9 T cell receptor beta chains below come from one sample, sequenced in a study of T cell responses to AZD1222 COVID-19 vaccine (dated by TCRdb to 2020 to 2023). Library preparation employed the immunoSEQ multiplex PCR assay. TCRdb limited this immuneACCESS table to in-frame rearrangements with V and J called. A share of clones is missing; checked studies link under half to unresolved V genes, and the rest is unexplained. Counted in this sample were around 94,000 clones; about 88% of them appeared once. 3.5% to 4% of the sample is held by the ten biggest clonotypes. The sample's time point label is to be understood as: baseline before first vaccination. The sample was peripheral blood, taken on day 0 of AZD1222 vaccination. The receptors derive from an adult in good health.

CDR3 DNA: TGTGCCTGGAGTGGACTAGCGGGGGGGAACCCGGAGCAGTTCTTC. It yields the protein CAWSGLAGGNPEQFF. The rearrangement joins TRBV30 to TRBJ2-1, with 14 bases aligning to TRBD2. V dropped 1 base and J dropped 10; count of bases not matched to a gene: 6. Germline V CDR1 and CDR2: GTSNPN, SVGIG (reference sequence). CDR3 length equals 15 residues.

The chain joins TRBV7-2 to TRBJ1-1, with D unclear. V was trimmed by 2 bases and J by 3 bases, leaving 13 bases between them. The CDR3 runs to 15 residues. Germline assignment: CDR1 SGHTA and CDR2 FQGNSA. Here the CDR3 DNA reads TGTGCCAGCAGCTTACCCCCGGGATGGGACACTGAAGCTTTCTTT. Its protein is CASSLPPGWDTEAFF.

The chain links TRBV5-1 to TRBJ2-5; the D is unclear. The CDR3 runs to 13 residues. Germline values: CDR1 SGHRS, CDR2 YFSETQ. Trimming cost V 0 bases and J 3 bases, with 6 bases left between them. Written as DNA, the CDR3 is TGCGCCAGCAGCTTGGGGCCAGAAGAGACCCAGTACTTC. This encodes CASSLGPEETQYF.

This sequence joins TRBV9 and TRBJ2-5, with TRBD2 matching over 8 bases. V trimming: 4 bases; J trimming: 2 bases; junction bases outside the gene matches: 7. The CDR3 covers 15 residues. Germline assignment: CDR1 SGDLS and CDR2 YYNGEE. Here the CDR3 DNA reads TGTGCCAGCAGCCCCGGGACTAGACCACAAGAGACCCAGTACTTC. It encodes CASSPGTRPQETQYF.

This clone was seen once. The rearrangement links TRBV19 to TRBJ2-3, with 7 bases that match TRBD2. The CDR3 has 12 amino acids. J was trimmed by 2 bases and V by 11 bases; bases with no gene match: 4. Looked up from germline, CDR1 is LNHDA and CDR2 is SQIVND (reference sequence). The CDR3 is CAPRGTTDTQYF. The CDR3 DNA sequence: TGTGCCCCGCGGGGGACCACAGATACGCAGTATTTT.

The chain recombines TRBV3-1 (or the pseudogene TRBV3-2) with TRBJ1-1, with D perhaps matching TRBD1 (5 bases). The V gene lost 0 bases and the J gene lost 4 bases, with 9 bases spanning the gap. The CDR3 length is 14 residues. Germline assignment: CDR1 LGHDT and CDR2 YNNKEL (reference sequence). In DNA, the CDR3 is TGTGCCAGCAGCCAAGATTTAAGGGGCACTGAAGCTTTCTTT. It translates to CASSQDLRGTEAFF.

The chain couples TRBV10-1 to TRBJ2-7; D possibly corresponds to TRBD2 (5 bases). Between the trimmed V and J ends, which lost 9 bases and 9 bases, there was a span of 18 bases. This CDR3 has 12 amino acids. From germline, CDR1 is WNHNN and CDR2 SYGVQD (reference sequence). CDR3 protein: CARRPDGVWQYF. DNA of the CDR3: TGCGCCAGGAGGCCTGACGGGGTTTGGCAGTACTTC.

This sequence joins TRBV4-2 and TRBJ2-2; 9 bases match TRBD2. The CDR3 runs 18 residues. Germline CDR1 LGHNA, CDR2 YNFKEQ. V shed 4 bases, J shed 6 bases, and the junction held 15 bases outside the gene matches. This CDR3 is CASSPGAGGPSYPGELFF. The DNA for the CDR3 is TGTGCCAGCAGCCCGGGGGCGGGGGGGCCGTCGTACCCCGGGGAGCTGTTTTTT.

The chain joins TRBV9 to TRBJ1-2; a possible D gene is TRBD1 (6 bases). From germline, CDR1 is SGDLS and CDR2 YYNGEE. The CDR3 has 15 residues. V lost 3 bases and J 0 bases, leaving 12 bases between the germline ends. The CDR3 loop reads CASSERTDPNYGYTF. CDR3 DNA sequence: TGTGCCAGCAGCGAGAGGACAGATCCTAACTATGGCTACACCTTC.